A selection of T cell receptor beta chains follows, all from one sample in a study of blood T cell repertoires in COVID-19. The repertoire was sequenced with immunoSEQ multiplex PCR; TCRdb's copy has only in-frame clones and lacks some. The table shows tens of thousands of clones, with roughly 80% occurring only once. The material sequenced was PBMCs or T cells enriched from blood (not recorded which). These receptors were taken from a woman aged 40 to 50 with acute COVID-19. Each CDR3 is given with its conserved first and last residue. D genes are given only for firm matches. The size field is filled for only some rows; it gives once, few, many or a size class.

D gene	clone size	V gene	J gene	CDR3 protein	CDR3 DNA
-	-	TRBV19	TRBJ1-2	CASSISPQANYGYTF	TGTGCCAGTAGTATATCTCCCCAGGCTAACTATGGCTACACCTTC
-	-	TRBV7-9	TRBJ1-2	CASSLEVGGVFGYTF	TGTGCCAGCAGCTTAGAGGTGGGCGGGGTTTTCGGCTACACCTTC
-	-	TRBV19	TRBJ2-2	CASSISSGPGELFF	TGTGCCAGTAGTATAAGTAGTGGGCCCGGGGAGCTGTTTTTT
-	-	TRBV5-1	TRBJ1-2	CASSLDGQNYGYTF	TGCGCCAGCAGCTTGGATGGACAGAACTATGGCTACACCTTC
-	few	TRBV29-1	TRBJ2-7	CSAGPGLIYEQYF	TGCAGCGCCGGCCCGGGACTCATCTACGAGCAGTACTTC
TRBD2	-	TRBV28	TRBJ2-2	CASSTRDPSGWNTGELFF	TGTGCCAGCAGTACCCGGGACCCTAGCGGCTGGAACACCGGGGAGCTGTTTTTT
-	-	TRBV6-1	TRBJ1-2	CASSEENGYLFYGYTF	TGTGCCAGCAGTGAGGAGAACGGCTACCTCTTCTATGGCTACACCTTC
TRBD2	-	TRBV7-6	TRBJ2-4	CASSLSLAGEGTKNIQYF	TGTGCCAGCAGCTTAAGTCTAGCGGGGGAGGGGACCAAAAACATTCAGTACTTC
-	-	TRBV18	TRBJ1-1	CASSPGTLTEAFF	TGTGCCAGCTCACCTGGGACACTAACCGAAGCTTTCTTT
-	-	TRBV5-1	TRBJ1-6	CASSLSGVNSPLHF	TGCGCCAGCAGCTTGTCAGGGGTCAATTCACCCCTCCACTTT
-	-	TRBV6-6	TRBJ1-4	CASSYRDIEKLFF	TGTGCCAGCAGTTACCGGGACATCGAAAAACTGTTTTTT
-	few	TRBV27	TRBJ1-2	CASSSYYRVDGYTF	TGTGCCAGCAGTTCCTATTACAGGGTCGATGGCTACACCTTC
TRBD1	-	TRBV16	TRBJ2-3	CASSQFTGAGDTQYF	TGTGCCAGCAGCCAATTTACAGGGGCAGGAGATACGCAGTATTTT
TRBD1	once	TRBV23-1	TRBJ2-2	CASSQKCQDRDDGELFF	TGCGCCAGCAGTCAAAAATGCCAGGACAGGGATGACGGGGAGCTGTTTTTT
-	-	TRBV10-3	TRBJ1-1	CADREGGDEYVEAFF	TGTGCCGACCGCGAGGGGGGGGATGAGTATGTTGAAGCTTTCTTT
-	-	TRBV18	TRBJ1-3	CASSPGGRNSGNTIYF	TGTGCCAGCTCACCAGGGGGCCGGAACTCTGGAAACACCATATATTTT
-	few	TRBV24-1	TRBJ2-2	CATSDLQTGELFF	TGTGCCACCAGTGATCTCCAGACCGGGGAGCTGTTTTTT
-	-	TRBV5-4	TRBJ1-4	CASSLWGVREKLFF	TGTGCCAGCAGCTTGTGGGGGGTGAGGGAAAAACTGTTTTTT
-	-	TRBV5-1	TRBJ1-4	CASSLGARGPNEKLFF	TGCGCCAGCAGCTTGGGTGCCCGAGGGCCCAATGAAAAACTGTTTTTT
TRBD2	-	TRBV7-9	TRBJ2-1	CASSRGELAGQNEQFF	TGTGCCAGCAGCCGGGGCGAACTAGCGGGACAGAATGAGCAGTTCTTC
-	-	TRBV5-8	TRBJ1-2	CASSLDRVDGYTF	TGTGCCAGCAGCTTGGACAGGGTTGATGGCTACACCTTC
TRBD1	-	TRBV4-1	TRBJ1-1	CASSPIRPKTGRLPEAFF	TGCGCCAGCAGCCCGATTCGACCTAAGACAGGGAGACTACCTGAAGCTTTCTTT
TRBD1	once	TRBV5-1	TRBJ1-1	CASSLTGANTEAFF	TGCGCCAGCAGCTTGACAGGGGCAAACACTGAAGCTTTCTTT
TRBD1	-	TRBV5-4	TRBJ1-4	CASSLDGTGGPSEKLFF	TGTGCCAGCAGCTTGGATGGGACAGGGGGCCCGTCTGAAAAACTGTTTTTT
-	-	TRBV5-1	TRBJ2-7	CASSSRGGSLSEQYF	TGCGCCAGCAGCTCCAGAGGAGGATCCCTCTCCGAGCAGTACTTC
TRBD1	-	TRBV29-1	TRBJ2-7	CSVRGWDSAQYF	TGCAGCGTGAGGGGTTGGGACAGCGCGCAGTACTTC
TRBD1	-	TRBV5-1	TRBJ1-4	CASSVGQGSANEKLFF	TGCGCCAGCAGCGTGGGACAGGGGTCGGCTAATGAAAAACTGTTTTTT
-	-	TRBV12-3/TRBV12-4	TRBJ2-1	CASRGGHEQFF	TGTGCCAGCAGGGGCGGGCATGAGCAGTTCTTC
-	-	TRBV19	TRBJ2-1	CASSRGGVVDEQFF	TGTGCCAGTAGCCGAGGAGGGGTCGTGGATGAGCAGTTCTTC
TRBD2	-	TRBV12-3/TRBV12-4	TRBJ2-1	CASIGSGIHEQFF	TGTGCCAGCATCGGTAGCGGGATACATGAGCAGTTCTTC
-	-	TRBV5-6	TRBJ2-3	CASSFFADTQYF	TGTGCCAGCAGCTTCTTCGCAGATACGCAGTATTTT
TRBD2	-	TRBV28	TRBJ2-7	CASSFGGVYEQYF	TGTGCCAGCAGTTTCGGGGGGGTCTACGAGCAGTACTTC
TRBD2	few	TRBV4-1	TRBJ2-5	CASSQDDMGGKTQYF	TGCGCCAGCAGCCAAGATGATATGGGGGGGAAGACCCAGTACTTC
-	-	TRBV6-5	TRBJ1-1	CASSYKQQVMNTEAFF	TGTGCCAGCAGTTACAAACAACAGGTGATGAACACTGAAGCTTTCTTT
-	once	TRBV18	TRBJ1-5	CASSKGQSNQPQHF	TGTGCCAGCTCGAAAGGACAGTCCAATCAGCCCCAGCATTTT
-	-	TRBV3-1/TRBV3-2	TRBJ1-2	CASSQDGRPNYGYTF	TGTGCCAGCAGCCAAGATGGGCGACCCAACTATGGCTACACCTTC
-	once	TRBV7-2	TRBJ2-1	CASSLGPLAEQFF	TGTGCCAGCAGCTTAGGACCACTAGCTGAGCAGTTCTTC
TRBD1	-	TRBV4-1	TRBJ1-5	CASSQDQGAWQPQHF	TGCGCCAGCAGCCAAGATCAGGGGGCCTGGCAGCCCCAGCATTTT
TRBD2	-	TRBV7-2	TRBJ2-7	CASSLAGGPAGEQYF	TGTGCCAGCAGCTTAGCGGGAGGGCCCGCAGGGGAGCAGTACTTC
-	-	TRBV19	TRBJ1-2	CASSIAGAVYGYTF	TGTGCCAGTAGTATAGCAGGGGCCGTCTATGGCTACACCTTC
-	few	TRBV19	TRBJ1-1	CASIGRNAARVTEAFF	TGTGCCAGTATAGGTCGGAATGCAGCACGGGTTACTGAAGCTTTCTTT
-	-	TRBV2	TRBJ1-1	CASSTSDTMNTEAFF	-
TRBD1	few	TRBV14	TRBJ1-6	CASSQLGAGGSPLHF	TGTGCCAGCAGCCAACTGGGGGCAGGGGGCTCACCCCTCCACTTT
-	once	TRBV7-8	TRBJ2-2	CASSSLWGVTGELFF	TGTGCCAGCAGCTCCCTATGGGGAGTCACCGGGGAGCTGTTTTTT
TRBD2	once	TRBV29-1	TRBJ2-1	CSVEDTSGAASFYNEQFF	TGCAGCGTTGAAGACACTAGCGGGGCCGCCTCGTTCTACAATGAGCAGTTCTTC
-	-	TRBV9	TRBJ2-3	CASSVGRDKYTQYF	TGTGCCAGCAGCGTAGGGAGGGATAAATATACGCAGTATTTT
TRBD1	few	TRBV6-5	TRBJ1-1	CASSYSAGGRTEAFF	TGTGCCAGCAGTTACTCGGCAGGGGGTCGGACTGAAGCTTTCTTT
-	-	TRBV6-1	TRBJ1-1	CASSEIDWTFF	TGTGCCAGCAGTGAAATTGACTGGACTTTCTTT
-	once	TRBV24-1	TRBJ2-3	CATSDLKGSGITDTQYF	TGTGCCACCAGTGATTTAAAGGGGTCCGGTATCACAGATACGCAGTATTTT
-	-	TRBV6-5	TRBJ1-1	CASSPQDVGATEAFF	TGTGCCAGCAGTCCCCAGGACGTGGGGGCCACTGAAGCTTTCTTT
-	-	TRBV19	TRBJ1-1	CASTPKGAGTEAFF	TGTGCCAGTACCCCGAAGGGCGCGGGGACTGAAGCTTTCTTT
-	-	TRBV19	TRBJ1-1	CASSEGGGDTEAFF	TGTGCCAGTAGTGAAGGGGGGGGCGACACTGAAGCTTTCTTT
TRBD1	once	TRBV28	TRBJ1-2	CASSLYSGTGTLGYGYTF	TGTGCCAGCAGTTTATACTCCGGGACAGGGACCCTGGGCTATGGCTACACCTTC
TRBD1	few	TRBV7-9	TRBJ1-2	CASSLVTGTGGYGYTF	TGTGCCAGCAGCTTAGTAACCGGGACAGGGGGATATGGCTACACCTTC
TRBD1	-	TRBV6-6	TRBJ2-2	CASSYSRPGGGELFF	TGTGCCAGCAGTTACTCGAGGCCAGGGGGCGGGGAGCTGTTTTTT
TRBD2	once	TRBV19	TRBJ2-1	CASSNGREANEQFF	TGTGCCAGTAGTAACGGGAGGGAGGCCAATGAGCAGTTCTTC
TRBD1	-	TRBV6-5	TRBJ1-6	CASSSGQAVGSPLHF	TGTGCCAGCAGTTCGGGACAGGCCGTCGGTTCACCCCTCCACTTT
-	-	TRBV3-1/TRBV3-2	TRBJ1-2	CASSQASLRYGYTF	TGTGCCAGCAGCCAGGCCTCACTAAGGTATGGCTACACCTTC
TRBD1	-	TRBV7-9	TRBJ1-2	CASSPSGQGGYGYTF	TGTGCCAGCAGCCCGAGCGGACAGGGCGGGTATGGCTACACCTTC